This T cell receptor (beta chain) came from a study of blood T cell repertoires in COVID-19. In its sample, this clone was seen a few times. Repertoires were generated with immunoSEQ multiplex PCR, while TCRdb's copy carries only in-frame clones and drops some. The sample carries 100,000 to 150,000 clones, 79% recorded once. CDR1 is SGHTS, CDR2 YDEGEE, per germline. The CDR3 runs to 13 residues. The V gene lost 6 bases and the J gene lost 7 bases, with 14 bases spanning the gap. The receptor was isolated from a man between 40 and 49 years old with active or convalescent COVID-19. The rearrangement uses TRBV5-8 and TRBJ1-5; D unresolved. Source material: peripheral blood. The CDR3 loop is CASTWENNQPQHF. CDR3 sequence (DNA): TGTGCCAGCACGTGGGAGAATAACCAGCCCCAGCATTTT. Together with reference TRBV5-8 and TRBJ1-5, the CDR3 gives the full variable domain: EAGVTQSPTHLIKTRGQQATLRCSPISGHTSVYWYQQALGLGLQFLLWYDEGEERNRGNFPPRFSGRQFPNYSSELNVNALELEDSALYLCASTWENNQPQHFGDGTRLSIL.